These 22 T cell receptor beta chains were sequenced from one sample in a study of graft-versus-host responses after intestinal transplantation. The antigens these receptors bind are not known. The data were produced by immunoSEQ multiplex PCR, yet TCRdb's version contains in-frame clones alone and is incomplete. The sample yields 80,000 to 95,000 clones, roughly 90% seen once. Specimen: unstimulated CD4+ T cells sorted from spleen or lymph node cells, collected before transplant. The receptors come from a human donor who was the organ donor for an intestinal transplant.

The chain combines TRBV28 with TRBJ2-7, with D possibly TRBD1 on 6 matching bases. CDR3 length: 14 residues. V shed 5 bases and J shed 6 bases, with 17 bases lying between them. Germline loops: CDR1 MDHEN, CDR2 SYDVKM. The CDR3: CASSTNVQGREQYF. Here the CDR3 DNA reads TGTGCCAGCAGTACCAATGTACAGGGCCGCGAGCAGTACTTC. The full variable domain, in which reference TRBV28 and TRBJ2-7 provide the parts outside the CDR3, is DVKVTQSSRYLVKRTGEKVFLECVQDMDHENMFWYRQDPGLGLRLIYFSYDVKMKEKGDIPEGYSVSREKKERFSLILESASTNQTSMYLCASSTNVQGREQYFGPGTRLTVT.

For the CDR3, the DNA is TGTGCCAGCAGCTCAGACAGGGGGCGCCGCTATGGCTACACCTTC. This translates into CASSSDRGRRYGYTF. This chain connects TRBV11-1 to TRBJ1-2; 10 bases line up with TRBD1. V dropped 4 bases and J dropped 4; count of bases not matched to a gene: 6. Germline V gene sequence: CDR1 SGHAT, CDR2 FQDESV (reference sequence). The CDR3 sequence is 15 residues long.

This clone was seen once. V usage is TRBV19 and J usage is TRBJ2-1, with 9 bases that match TRBD2. Germline lookup yields CDR1 LNHDA and CDR2 SQIVND (reference sequence). V shed 9 bases and J 0 bases; nucleotides not matched to a gene: 9. This CDR3 has 16 residues. The CDR3 here is CASLPAGGSSYNEQFF. In DNA form, the CDR3 reads TGTGCCAGCCTACCTGCGGGGGGGTCCTCCTACAATGAGCAGTTCTTC.

The chain carries TRBV6-5 and TRBJ2-5; 9 positions agree with TRBD2. CDR1 is MNHEY and CDR2 is SVGAGI in the germline V gene. With V trimmed by 5 bases and J by 5 bases, 6 bases remained unmatched. This CDR3 comprises 14 residues. DNA of the CDR3: TGTGCCAGCAGTCGTAGCGGGAGTAGGGAGACCCAGTACTTC. This sequence encodes CASSRSGSRETQYF.

The V call is TRBV4-1, the J call TRBJ1-1, with 9 bases aligning to TRBD1. Germline values: CDR1 MGHRA, CDR2 YSYEKL. This CDR3 has 15 residues. V was pared by 3 bases and J by 4 bases, with 6 bases of the junction left unmatched. CDR3 amino acids: CASSQGQGRGTEAFF. In DNA form, the CDR3 reads TGCGCCAGCAGCCAGGGACAGGGACGGGGCACTGAAGCTTTCTTT.

The CDR3 nucleotides read TGTGCCAGCGCACGAGCGGCATTCACAGATACGCAGTATTTT. Encoded protein: CASARAAFTDTQYF. The V and J genes are TRBV7-8 and TRBJ2-3, with D tentatively TRBD2 (5 bases). With 8 bases removed from V and 2 bases from J, the gap between germline ends came to 14 bases. CDR3 length: 14 amino acids. In germline, CDR1 is SGHVS, CDR2 FQNEAQ.

The rearrangement joins TRBV4-2 to TRBJ2-6, with no clear D. Germline-derived CDR1 and CDR2 are LGHNA and YNFKEQ. The CDR3 runs to 16 residues. With 2 bases removed from V and 0 bases from J, the gap between germline ends came to 8 bases. CDR3 loop: CASSQSSTSGANVLTF. CDR3 nucleotide sequence: TGTGCCAGCAGCCAATCATCTACCTCTGGGGCCAACGTCCTGACTTTC.

The chain uses TRBV10-3 and TRBJ2-1; a weak D match, TRBD2 (5 bases). The V end lost 2 bases, the J end lost 6 bases, and 14 bases lay between the germline ends. The CDR3 is 15 amino acids. Per the germline V gene, CDR1 is ENHRY and CDR2 is SYGVKD. For the CDR3, the DNA is TGTGCCATCAGTGAGGAGGGATTAGCCCCCAATGAGCAGTTCTTC. Translated, it gives CAISEEGLAPNEQFF.

This clone turned up a few times. Distinct nucleotide sequences in the sample also encode this CDR3. This chain connects TRBV7-2 to TRBJ1-5; 8 positions agree with TRBD1. Germline CDR1 SGHTA, CDR2 FQGNSA. The CDR3 length is 15 residues. V lost 1 base and J lost 3; bases outside the gene matches: 2. This CDR3 is CASSLGQGSNQPQHF. The CDR3 DNA is TGTGCCAGCAGCTTAGGACAGGGGTCCAATCAGCCCCAGCATTTT.

The chain combines TRBV5-1 with TRBJ2-5; 9 bases are a match to TRBD1. The CDR3 spans 13 residues. Germline V gene sequence: CDR1 SGHRS, CDR2 YFSETQ. With V trimmed by 5 bases and J by 6 bases, 5 bases remained unmatched. The CDR3 DNA reads as TGCGCCAGCAGAGGACAGGGGAGACAGACCCAGTACTTC. Translation gives CASRGQGRQTQYF.

The table lists this clone with a few counts. The chain couples TRBV25-1 to TRBJ1-2; D may be TRBD1 (6 bases). Germline-derived CDR1 and CDR2 are MGHDK and SYGVNS. V was shortened by 7 bases and J by 3 bases, with 18 bases between the two germline ends. CDR3 length: 15 residues. The CDR3 here is CASNDPQGRDYGYTF. The CDR3 DNA follows: TGTGCCAGCAACGATCCACAGGGTAGAGACTATGGCTACACCTTC.

The V call is TRBV5-4, the J call TRBJ1-1, with D tentatively TRBD1 (5 bases). CDR1 and CDR2 from the germline V gene are SGHNT and YYREEE (reference sequence). The CDR3 contains 14 residues. Trimming took 2 bases from V and 4 from J, leaving 12 bases between them. CDR3: CASSFDSLVTEAFF. The CDR3 DNA reads as TGTGCCAGCAGCTTCGACAGCCTAGTCACTGAAGCTTTCTTT.

With regard to this clone: The sample holds other DNA sequences that translate to the same CDR3. The chain has TRBV10-3 and TRBJ2-7; TRBD1 aligns across 7 bases. The CDR3 is 15 amino acids. CDR1 and CDR2 (germline): ENHRY, SYGVKD. V gave up 3 bases and J gave up 1 base; unmatched junction bases: 6. Here the CDR3 reads CAISDPGGVSYEQYF. CDR3 coding DNA: TGTGCCATCAGTGACCCAGGGGGTGTTTCCTACGAGCAGTACTTC.

The chain joins TRBV28 to TRBJ2-7; 8 bases line up with TRBD2. The trim removed 7 bases at V and 6 bases at J, leaving 14 bases unmatched. The CDR3 covers 15 residues. The germline V gene has CDR1 MDHEN and CDR2 SYDVKM. The CDR3 is CASTSSGGETREQYF. CDR3 sequence (DNA): TGTGCCAGCACCTCTTCGGGGGGGGAAACCCGCGAGCAGTACTTC.

The CDR3 region has the DNA TGTGCCAGTAGTACCCCGGGACAGCACTACGAGCAGTACTTC. Its translation is CASSTPGQHYEQYF. J is TRBJ2-7 and V is TRBV19; 7 bases match TRBD1. The germline gives CDR1 LNHDA, CDR2 SQIVND (reference sequence). This CDR3 is built from 14 residues. V dropped 4 bases and J dropped 3; count of bases not matched to a gene: 6.

This clone appeared once. The rearrangement links TRBV9 to TRBJ1-1, with TRBD1 matching 9 bases. With 3 bases clipped from V and 5 bases from J, the junction kept 5 bases outside the gene matches. This CDR3 region has 14 residues. Looked up from germline, CDR1 is SGDLS and CDR2 is YYNGEE. The CDR3 spells CASSGGQGGTEAFF. CDR3 sequence (DNA): TGTGCCAGCAGCGGGGGACAGGGAGGTACTGAAGCTTTCTTT. The entire variable domain, with the rest obtained from reference TRBV9 and TRBJ1-1, is as follows: DSGVTQTPKHLITATGQRVTLRCSPRSGDLSVYWYQQSLDQGLQFLIQYYNGEERAKGNILERFSAQQFPDLHSELNLSSLELGDSALYFCASSGGQGGTEAFFGQGTRLTVV.

In this sample, this clone turned up a few times. The rearrangement joins TRBV20-1 to TRBJ2-1; D gene unclear. The CDR3 contains 11 residues. Germline-derived CDR1 and CDR2 are DFQATT and SNEGSKA (reference sequence). Trimming shortened V by 3 bases and J by 9 bases, and 9 bases separated the two germline ends. Written as DNA, the CDR3 is TGCAGTGCTAGTCCGTACGGTGAGCAGTTCTTC. This gives the protein CSASPYGEQFF.

This clone was detected a few times. The chain is built from TRBV12-5 and TRBJ1-3; D is undetermined. V was cut by 6 bases and J by 4 bases, with 7 bases left in between. The CDR3 is made up of 12 amino acids. Germline V gene lookup returns CDR1 LGHNT and CDR2 FRNRAP. The CDR3 DNA reads TGTGCTAGTGGGGCGGCCGGAAACACCATATATTTT. Translation gives CASGAAGNTIYF.

This chain links TRBV7-4 with TRBJ1-1, with a tentative D call TRBD1 (5 bases). V lost 6 bases to trimming and J lost 2 bases, with 19 bases between them. Germline V gene lookup returns CDR1 SGHVT and CDR2 SQSDAQ. CDR3 size: 16 residues. The CDR3 bases are TGTGCCAGCAGTAATGGGGCTCGGGTACCAAACACTGAAGCTTTCTTT. Amino acid sequence: CASSNGARVPNTEAFF.

This chain connects TRBV4-3 to TRBJ2-3; unclear D gene. Trimming removed 1 base from V and 1 base from J, with 9 bases in between. Germline V gene sequence: CDR1 LGHNA, CDR2 YSLEER. The CDR3 is 15 amino acids. The CDR3 DNA follows: TGCGCCAGCAGCCAAGGTCCAGGTGGCACAGATACGCAGTATTTT. It specifies CASSQGPGGTDTQYF.

This chain links TRBV6-1 with TRBJ2-7; D possibly corresponds to TRBD1 (6 bases). Looked up from germline, CDR1 is MNHNS and CDR2 is SASEGT. V was pared by 11 bases and J by 0 bases, with 11 bases between. The CDR3 contains 12 residues. CDR3 protein: CAGGTYSYEQYF. CDR3 coding DNA: TGTGCCGGGGGCACGTACTCCTACGAGCAGTACTTC.

This clone was observed a single time. The chain couples TRBV11-3 to TRBJ1-6; tentatively, D is TRBD1 (6 bases). Looked up from germline, CDR1 is SGHNT and CDR2 is YENEEA. The CDR3 runs to 15 residues. V was trimmed by 4 bases and J by 0 bases, leaving 7 bases between them. CDR3 residues: CASSSGDSYNSPLHF. CDR3 sequence (DNA): TGTGCCAGCAGCTCAGGGGACTCCTATAATTCACCCCTCCACTTT. Full variable domain (rest looked up from reference TRBV11-3 and TRBJ1-6): EAGVVQSPRYKIIEKKQPVAFWCNPISGHNTLYWYLQNLGQGPELLIRYENEEAVDDSQLPKDRFSAERLKGVDSTLKIQPAELGDSAVYLCASSSGDSYNSPLHFGNGTRLTVT.